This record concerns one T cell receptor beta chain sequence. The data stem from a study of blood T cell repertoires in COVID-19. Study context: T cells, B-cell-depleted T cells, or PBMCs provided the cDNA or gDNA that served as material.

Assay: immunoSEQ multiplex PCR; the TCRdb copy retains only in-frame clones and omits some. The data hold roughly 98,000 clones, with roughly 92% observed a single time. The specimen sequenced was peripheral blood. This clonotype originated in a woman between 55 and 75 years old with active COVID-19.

CDR3 sequence: CASSQDGIRDTDTQYF. In DNA, the CDR3 is TGCGCCAGCAGCCAAGATGGCATCAGGGACACAGATACGCAGTATTTT. The rearrangement joins TRBV4-3 to TRBJ2-3; perhaps TRBD1 as D (5 bases). V was shortened by 0 bases and J by 2 bases, with 12 bases between the two germline ends. The CDR3 is 16 residues long. Germline V gene lookup returns CDR1 LGHNA and CDR2 YSLEER.